Below, one T cell receptor beta chain is given with its context. Its antigen remains unknown. This record comes from a study of T cells in narcolepsy. Study-level points and caveats: Blood of same and different patients, but not healthy controls, reportedly held recurring autoreactive clonotypes.

The CDR3 runs to 14 residues. Trimming cost V 6 bases and J 1 base, with 13 bases left between them. CDR1 is SGHAT, CDR2 FQNNGV, per germline. Produced via immunoSEQ multiplex PCR; TCRdb's table is partial and in-frame only. Among around 39,000 clones, around 85% were seen once, and the ten largest hold 1.5% to 2%. Material for sequencing was CD45RA- memory CD4+ T cells from PBMCs. The source of this sequence is a human donor with narcolepsy. The chain uses TRBV11-2 and TRBJ2-7, with D tentatively TRBD2 (6 bases). Here the CDR3 DNA reads TGTGCCAGCAGACCCCCGGGAGTATCCTACGAGCAGTACTTC. Protein product: CASRPPGVSYEQYF.